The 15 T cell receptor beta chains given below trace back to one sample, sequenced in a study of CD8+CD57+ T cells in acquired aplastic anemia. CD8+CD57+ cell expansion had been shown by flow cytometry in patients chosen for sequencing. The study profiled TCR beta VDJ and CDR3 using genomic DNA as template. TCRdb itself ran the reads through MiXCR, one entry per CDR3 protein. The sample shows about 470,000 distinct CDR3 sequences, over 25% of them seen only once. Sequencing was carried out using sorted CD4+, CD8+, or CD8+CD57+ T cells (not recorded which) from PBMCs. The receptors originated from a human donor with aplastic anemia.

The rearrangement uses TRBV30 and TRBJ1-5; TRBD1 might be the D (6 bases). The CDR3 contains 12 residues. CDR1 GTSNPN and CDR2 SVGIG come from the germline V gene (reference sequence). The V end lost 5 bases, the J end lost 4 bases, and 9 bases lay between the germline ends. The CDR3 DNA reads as TGTGCCTGGTCAGGGGTGAATCAGCCCCAGCATTTT. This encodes CAWSGVNQPQHF. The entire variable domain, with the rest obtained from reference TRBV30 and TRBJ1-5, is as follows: SQTIHQWPATLVQPVGSPLSLECTVEGTSNPNLYWYRQAAGRGLQLLFYSVGIGQISSEVPQNLSASRPQDRQFILSSKKLLLSDSGFYLCAWSGVNQPQHFGDGTRLSIL.

Written as DNA, the CDR3 is TGTGCCAGCAGTGACCCCGGGGACAGAAAGAACACTGAAGCTTTCTTT. Translated: CASSDPGDRKNTEAFF. The V gene is TRBV6-4, the J gene TRBJ1-1, with 7 bases fitting TRBD1. The germline V gene has CDR1 MRHNA and CDR2 SNTAGT. The CDR3 is 16 residues long. J was trimmed by 1 base and V by 2 bases; bases with no gene match: 7.

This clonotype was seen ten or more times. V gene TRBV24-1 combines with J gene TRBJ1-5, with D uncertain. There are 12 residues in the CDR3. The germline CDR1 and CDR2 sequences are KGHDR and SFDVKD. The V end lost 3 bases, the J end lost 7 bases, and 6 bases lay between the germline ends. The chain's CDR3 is CATSDGRQPQHF. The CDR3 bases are TGTGCCACCAGTGATGGTAGGCAGCCCCAGCATTTT.

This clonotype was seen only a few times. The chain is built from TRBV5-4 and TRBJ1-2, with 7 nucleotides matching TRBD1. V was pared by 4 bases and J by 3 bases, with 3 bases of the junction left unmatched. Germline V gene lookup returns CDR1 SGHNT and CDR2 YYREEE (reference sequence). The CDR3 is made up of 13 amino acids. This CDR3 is CASSRGTDYGYTF. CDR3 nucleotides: TGTGCCAGCAGCCGGGGGACAGACTATGGCTACACCTTC.

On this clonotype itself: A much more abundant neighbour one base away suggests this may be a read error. CDR3 in DNA: TGTGCCAGCAGTGATACCCACGGAGGGGAGGCCCAGTACTTC. This sequence encodes CASSDTHGGEAQYF. The genes are TRBV2 and TRBJ2-5; TRBD2 might be the D (6 bases). CDR3 length: 14 amino acids. Trimming removed 3 bases at V and 9 bases at J, with 17 bases between. Germline-derived CDR1 and CDR2 are SNHLY and FYNNEI.

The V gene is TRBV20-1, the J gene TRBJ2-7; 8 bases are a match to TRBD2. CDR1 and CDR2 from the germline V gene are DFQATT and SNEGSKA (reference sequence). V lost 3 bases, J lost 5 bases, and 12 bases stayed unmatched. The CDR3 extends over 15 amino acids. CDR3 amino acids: CSASFSRGGGHEQYF. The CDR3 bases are TGCAGTGCTAGTTTTTCCCGGGGGGGCGGGCACGAGCAGTACTTC.

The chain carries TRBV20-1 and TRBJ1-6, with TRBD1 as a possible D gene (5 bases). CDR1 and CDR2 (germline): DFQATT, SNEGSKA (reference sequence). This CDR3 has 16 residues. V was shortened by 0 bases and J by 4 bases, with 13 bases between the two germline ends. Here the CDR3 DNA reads TGCAGTGCTAGAGATCGCAGGGTGGGGTATAATTCACCCCTCCACTTT. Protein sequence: CSARDRRVGYNSPLHF.

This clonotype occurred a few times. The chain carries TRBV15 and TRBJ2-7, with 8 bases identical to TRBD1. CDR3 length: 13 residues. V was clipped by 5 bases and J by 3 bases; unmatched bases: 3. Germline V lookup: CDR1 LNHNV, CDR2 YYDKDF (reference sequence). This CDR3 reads CATSGTGGYEQYF. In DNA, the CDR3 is TGTGCCACCAGCGGGACAGGTGGCTACGAGCAGTACTTC.

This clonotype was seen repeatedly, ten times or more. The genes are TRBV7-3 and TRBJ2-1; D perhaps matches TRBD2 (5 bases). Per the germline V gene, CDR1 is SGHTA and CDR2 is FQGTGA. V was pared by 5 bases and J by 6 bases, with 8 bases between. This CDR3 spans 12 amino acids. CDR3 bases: TGTGCCAGCAGCGAGGGCCTCAATGAGCAGTTCTTC. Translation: CASSEGLNEQFF.

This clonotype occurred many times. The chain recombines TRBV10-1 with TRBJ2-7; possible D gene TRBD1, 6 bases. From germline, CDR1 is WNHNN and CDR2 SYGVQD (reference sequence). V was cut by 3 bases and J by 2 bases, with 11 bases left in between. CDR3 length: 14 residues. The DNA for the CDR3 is TGCGCCAGCAGTGACCCAGGGACAACCTACGAGCAGTACTTC. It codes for CASSDPGTTYEQYF.

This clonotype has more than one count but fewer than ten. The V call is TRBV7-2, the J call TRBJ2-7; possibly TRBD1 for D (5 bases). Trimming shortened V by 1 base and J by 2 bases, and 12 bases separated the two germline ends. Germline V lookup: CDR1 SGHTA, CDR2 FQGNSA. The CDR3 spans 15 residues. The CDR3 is CASSLVAREPYEQYF. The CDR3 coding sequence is TGTGCCAGCAGCTTAGTCGCCAGGGAACCCTACGAGCAGTACTTC.

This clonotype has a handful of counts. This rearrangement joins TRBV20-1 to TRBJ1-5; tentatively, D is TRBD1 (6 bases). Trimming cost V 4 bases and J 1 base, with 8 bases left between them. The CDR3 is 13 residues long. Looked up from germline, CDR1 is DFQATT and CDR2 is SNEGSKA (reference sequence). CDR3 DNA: TGCAGTGCTATCCAGGGGAGCAATCAGCCCCAGCATTTT. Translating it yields CSAIQGSNQPQHF.

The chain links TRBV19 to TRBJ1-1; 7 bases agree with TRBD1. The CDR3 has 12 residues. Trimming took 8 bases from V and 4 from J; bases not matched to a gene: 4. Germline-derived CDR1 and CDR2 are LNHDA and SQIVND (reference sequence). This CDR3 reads CASGTVGTEAFF. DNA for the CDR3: TGTGCCAGTGGGACAGTCGGCACTGAAGCTTTCTTT.

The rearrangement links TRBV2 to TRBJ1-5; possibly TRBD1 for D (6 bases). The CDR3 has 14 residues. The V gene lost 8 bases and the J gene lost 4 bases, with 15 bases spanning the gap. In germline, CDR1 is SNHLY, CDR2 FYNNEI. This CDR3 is CASGPRQANQPQHF. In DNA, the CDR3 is TGTGCCAGCGGACCGAGACAGGCAAATCAGCCCCAGCATTTT.

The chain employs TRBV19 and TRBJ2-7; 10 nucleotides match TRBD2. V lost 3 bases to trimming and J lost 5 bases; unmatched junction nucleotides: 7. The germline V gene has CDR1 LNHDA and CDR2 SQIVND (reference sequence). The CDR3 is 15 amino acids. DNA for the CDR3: TGTGCCAGTAGTATTAGCGGGGGGCCGGGGGACGAGCAGTACTTC. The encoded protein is CASSISGGPGDEQYF.